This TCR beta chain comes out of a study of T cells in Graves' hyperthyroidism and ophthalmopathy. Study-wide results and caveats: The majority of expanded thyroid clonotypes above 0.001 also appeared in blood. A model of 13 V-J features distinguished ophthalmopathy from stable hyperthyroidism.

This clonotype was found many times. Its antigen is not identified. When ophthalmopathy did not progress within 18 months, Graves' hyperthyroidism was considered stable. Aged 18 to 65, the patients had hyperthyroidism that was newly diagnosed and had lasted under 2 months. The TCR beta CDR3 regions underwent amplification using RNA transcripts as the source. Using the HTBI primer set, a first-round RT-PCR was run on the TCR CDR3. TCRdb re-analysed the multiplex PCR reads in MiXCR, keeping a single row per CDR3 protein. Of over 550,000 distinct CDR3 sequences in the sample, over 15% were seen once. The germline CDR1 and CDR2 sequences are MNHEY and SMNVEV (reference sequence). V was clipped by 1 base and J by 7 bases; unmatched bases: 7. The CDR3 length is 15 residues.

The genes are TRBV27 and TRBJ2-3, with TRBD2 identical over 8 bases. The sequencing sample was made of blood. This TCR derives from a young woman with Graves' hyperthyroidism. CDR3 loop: CASSLWGTSLNTQYF. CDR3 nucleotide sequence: TGTGCCAGCAGTTTATGGGGGACTAGTCTTAATACGCAGTATTTT.